This T cell receptor (beta chain) stems from a study of technical replicates of blood from a few donors. Sequencing was performed with immunoSEQ multiplex PCR; in TCRdb, only in-frame clones are kept and a portion is missing. The sample holds 65,000 to 85,000 clones, around 94% seen once. Looked up from germline, CDR1 is MNHNS and CDR2 is SASEGT. This CDR3 has 13 amino acids. The V end was cut by 5 bases, the J end by 6 bases, with 10 bases between. The count of this clone is one. Material: T cells isolated from PBMCs. This clonotype was sampled from a human donor in good health. The V gene is TRBV6-1, the J gene TRBJ1-4; no reliable D call. CDR3 sequence: CASSKSGDEKLFF. The CDR3, as DNA: TGTGCCAGCAGTAAGTCCGGGGATGAAAAACTGTTTTTT.